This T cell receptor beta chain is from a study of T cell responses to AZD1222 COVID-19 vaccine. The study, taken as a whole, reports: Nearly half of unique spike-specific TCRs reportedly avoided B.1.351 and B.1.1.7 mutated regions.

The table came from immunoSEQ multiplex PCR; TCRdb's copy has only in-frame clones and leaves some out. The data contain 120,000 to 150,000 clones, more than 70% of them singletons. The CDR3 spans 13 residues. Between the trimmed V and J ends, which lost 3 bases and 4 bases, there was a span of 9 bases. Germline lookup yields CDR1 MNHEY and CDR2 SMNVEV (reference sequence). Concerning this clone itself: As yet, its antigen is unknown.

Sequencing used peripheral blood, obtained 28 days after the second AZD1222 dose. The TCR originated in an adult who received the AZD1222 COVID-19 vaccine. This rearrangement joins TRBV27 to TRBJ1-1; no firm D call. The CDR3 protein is CASSFGVGTEAFF. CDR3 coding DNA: TGTGCCAGCAGTTTTGGGGTTGGCACTGAAGCTTTCTTT.